The rows below give T cell receptor beta chains drawn from one sample of a study of T cells expressing NK-cell markers. After re-calling the 5' RACE reads, TCRdb lists one entry per CDR3 protein, DNA absent. Recorded here are more than 250,000 distinct CDR3 sequences; the top ten clones represent 0.3% to 0.45%. Sequencing was done on a sample of blood T cells: a sorted CD56 or NKG2C T cell subset, CD4+ or CD8+ T cells, or bulk PBMC T cells (not recorded which). The origin of the receptors is a man aged 18 to 30 in good health. Each CDR3 is given with its conserved first and last residue.

v_gene: TRBV11-2; j_gene: TRBJ2-7; CDR3aa: CASSLVGVGAGGSYEQYF
v_gene: TRBV7-2; j_gene: TRBJ2-3; CDR3aa: CASSLAGGRVTDTQYF
v_gene: TRBV4-2; j_gene: TRBJ2-1; CDR3aa: CASSPDDYNEQFF
v_gene: TRBV5-6; j_gene: TRBJ2-3; CDR3aa: CASSLEAGQAISTQYF
v_gene: TRBV25-1; j_gene: TRBJ2-4; CDR3aa: CASSEGSVAKNIQYF
v_gene: TRBV15; j_gene: TRBJ2-3; CDR3aa: CATSSDATYTDTQYF
v_gene: TRBV6-5; j_gene: TRBJ1-1; CDR3aa: CASSYEISNTEAFF
v_gene: TRBV29-1; j_gene: TRBJ1-2; CDR3aa: CSVLPRPGTSNYGYTF
v_gene: TRBV12-3/TRBV12-4; j_gene: TRBJ2-7; CDR3aa: CASLNGERNYEQYF
v_gene: TRBV5-4; j_gene: TRBJ2-3; CDR3aa: CASSLVIGDTQYF
v_gene: TRBV19; j_gene: TRBJ2-2; CDR3aa: CASRILGQGGHTGELFF
v_gene: TRBV7-2; j_gene: TRBJ2-1; CDR3aa: CASMSGRGSYNEQFF
v_gene: TRBV12-3/TRBV12-4; j_gene: TRBJ2-5; CDR3aa: CASRKGQTSQETQYF
v_gene: TRBV25-1; j_gene: TRBJ2-4; CDR3aa: CASSAAGGIENIQYF
v_gene: TRBV6-5; j_gene: TRBJ2-7; CDR3aa: CASSYELGGSYEQYF
v_gene: TRBV30; j_gene: TRBJ2-5; CDR3aa: CAWSRPGTSGRKTQYF
v_gene: TRBV15; j_gene: TRBJ1-1; CDR3aa: CATSGHLGREEAFF
v_gene: TRBV30; j_gene: TRBJ1-1; CDR3aa: CALTGGDRSPFF
v_gene: TRBV7-9; j_gene: TRBJ2-2; CDR3aa: CASSTGQGAVGELFF
v_gene: TRBV24-1; j_gene: TRBJ2-3; CDR3aa: CATSTNSGLVDTQYF
v_gene: TRBV5-1; j_gene: TRBJ1-1; CDR3aa: CASSLGPESSGAFF
v_gene: TRBV9; j_gene: TRBJ2-7; CDR3aa: CASSVSRDVGYEQYF
v_gene: TRBV2; j_gene: TRBJ2-5; CDR3aa: CASDGRHRPQETQYF
v_gene: TRBV6-2/TRBV6-3; j_gene: TRBJ2-1; CDR3aa: CASSYSSGRLRDEQFF
v_gene: TRBV7-2; j_gene: TRBJ2-1; CDR3aa: CASSPRTGGSYNEQFF
v_gene: TRBV20-1; j_gene: TRBJ2-3; CDR3aa: CSGGGDTDTQYF
v_gene: TRBV7-9; j_gene: TRBJ2-5; CDR3aa: CASSLQLRGAGTQYF
v_gene: TRBV29-1; j_gene: TRBJ2-5; CDR3aa: CSVAPQGVPRETQYF
v_gene: TRBV20-1; j_gene: TRBJ2-1; CDR3aa: CSALAGGPGNEQFF
v_gene: TRBV6-5; j_gene: TRBJ2-5; CDR3aa: CASSYSLASQETQYF
v_gene: TRBV30; j_gene: TRBJ2-4; CDR3aa: CAWSVASPDIQYF
v_gene: TRBV7-8; j_gene: TRBJ2-2; CDR3aa: CASSLGPLAVNTGELFF
v_gene: TRBV5-1; j_gene: TRBJ2-1; CDR3aa: CASSLDAWRKGDEQFF
v_gene: TRBV12-3/TRBV12-4; j_gene: TRBJ2-2; CDR3aa: CASSPVGPGELFF
v_gene: TRBV6-2/TRBV6-3; j_gene: TRBJ2-7; CDR3aa: CASSRTSANHLREQYF
v_gene: TRBV7-9; j_gene: TRBJ2-3; CDR3aa: CASSPRRDGTDTQYF
v_gene: TRBV10-3; j_gene: TRBJ2-1; CDR3aa: CAIRDRVGRSEQFF
v_gene: TRBV12-3/TRBV12-4; j_gene: TRBJ1-5; CDR3aa: CASSLRQGTYSNQPQHF
v_gene: TRBV7-2; j_gene: TRBJ2-1; CDR3aa: CASSQEGGREQFF
v_gene: TRBV7-9; j_gene: TRBJ2-1; CDR3aa: CASSRSTSGRADNEQFF
v_gene: TRBV29-1; j_gene: TRBJ1-1; CDR3aa: CSVVRSRTEAFF
v_gene: TRBV10-3; j_gene: TRBJ2-1; CDR3aa: CAIEGTGNFYNEQFF
v_gene: TRBV7-2; j_gene: TRBJ1-1; CDR3aa: CASSLRLLPEAFF
v_gene: TRBV27; j_gene: TRBJ1-6; CDR3aa: CASSLSGTYNSPLHF
v_gene: TRBV20-1; j_gene: TRBJ2-2; CDR3aa: CSSRDTNTGELFF
v_gene: TRBV11-3; j_gene: TRBJ1-2; CDR3aa: CASSLDAGLLGYTF
v_gene: TRBV29-1; j_gene: TRBJ2-7; CDR3aa: CSVGRTGVPYEQYF
v_gene: TRBV29-1; j_gene: TRBJ1-4; CDR3aa: CSVSRQGLGEKLFF
v_gene: TRBV15; j_gene: TRBJ2-1; CDR3aa: CATSRVGLAGKNEQFF
v_gene: TRBV5-4; j_gene: TRBJ2-1; CDR3aa: CASRKSNEQFF
v_gene: TRBV6-5; j_gene: TRBJ2-2; CDR3aa: CASSYNPMTGASGELFF
v_gene: TRBV19; j_gene: TRBJ1-1; CDR3aa: CASSIGQGSTEAFF
v_gene: TRBV5-5; j_gene: TRBJ2-1; CDR3aa: CASTILLGSNNEQFF
v_gene: TRBV3-1; j_gene: TRBJ1-2; CDR3aa: CASSQYRGTNYGYTF
v_gene: TRBV12-3/TRBV12-4; j_gene: TRBJ2-3; CDR3aa: CASRGGAPTDTQYF
v_gene: TRBV5-5; j_gene: TRBJ1-3; CDR3aa: CASSLTRISGNTIYF
v_gene: TRBV7-3; j_gene: TRBJ2-1; CDR3aa: CASSSPPRTNLFF
v_gene: TRBV29-1; j_gene: TRBJ2-2; CDR3aa: CSVARQYTGELFF